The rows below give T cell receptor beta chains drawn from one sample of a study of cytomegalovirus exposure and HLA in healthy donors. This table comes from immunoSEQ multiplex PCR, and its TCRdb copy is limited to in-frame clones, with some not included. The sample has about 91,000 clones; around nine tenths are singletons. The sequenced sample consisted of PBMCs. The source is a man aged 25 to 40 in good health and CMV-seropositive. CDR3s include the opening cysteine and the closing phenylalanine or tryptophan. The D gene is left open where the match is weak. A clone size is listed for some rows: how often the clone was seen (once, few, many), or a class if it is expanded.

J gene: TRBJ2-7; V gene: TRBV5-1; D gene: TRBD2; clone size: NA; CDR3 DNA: TGCGCCAGCAGCTCCCTCTCGGGGGAGGGTACCTACGAGCAGTACTTC; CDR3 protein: CASSSLSGEGTYEQYF
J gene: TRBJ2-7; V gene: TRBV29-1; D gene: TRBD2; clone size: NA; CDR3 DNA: TGCAGCGTTGTGGCGGGAGGCTCCTACGAGCAGTACTTC; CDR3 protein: CSVVAGGSYEQYF
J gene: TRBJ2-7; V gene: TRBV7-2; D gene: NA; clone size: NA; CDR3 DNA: TGTGCCAGCAGCTTAGTGTCTGACAGCTACTCCTACGAGCAGTACTTC; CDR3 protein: CASSLVSDSYSYEQYF
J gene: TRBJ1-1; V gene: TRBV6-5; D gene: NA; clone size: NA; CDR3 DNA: TGTGCCAGCAGTCGTACAGGTTCAGGTGAAGCTTTCTTT; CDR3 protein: CASSRTGSGEAFF
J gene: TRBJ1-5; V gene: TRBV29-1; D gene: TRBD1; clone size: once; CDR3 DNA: TGCAGCGCCGGGACAGGGGGCGATCAGCCCCAGCATTTT; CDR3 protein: CSAGTGGDQPQHF
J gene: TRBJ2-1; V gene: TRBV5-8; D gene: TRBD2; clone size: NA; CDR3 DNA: TGTGCCAGCAGCTTGAGGGCTAGCGGGATTATTTTCAATGAGCAGTTCTTC; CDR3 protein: CASSLRASGIIFNEQFF
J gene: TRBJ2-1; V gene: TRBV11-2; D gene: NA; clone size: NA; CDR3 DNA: TGTGCCAGCAGCCTTGGCCCCTCCTACAATGAGCAGTTCTTC; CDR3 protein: CASSLGPSYNEQFF
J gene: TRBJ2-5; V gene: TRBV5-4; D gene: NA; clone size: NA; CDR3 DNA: TGTGCCAGCAGCCGGACAGAAATCCAAGAGACCCAGTACTTC; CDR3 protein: CASSRTEIQETQYF
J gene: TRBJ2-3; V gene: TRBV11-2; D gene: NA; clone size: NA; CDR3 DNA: TGTGCCAGCAGTAACACAGATACGCAGTATTTT; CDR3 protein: CASSNTDTQYF
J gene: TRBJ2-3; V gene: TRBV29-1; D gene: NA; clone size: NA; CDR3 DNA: TGCAGCGTTGAAGGGCCGGAGACAGATACGCAGTATTTT; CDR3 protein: CSVEGPETDTQYF
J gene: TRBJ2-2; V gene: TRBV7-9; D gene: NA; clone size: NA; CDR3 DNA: TGTGCCAGCAGCCCCGGGCAGGGCACCGGGGAGCTGTTTTTT; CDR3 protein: CASSPGQGTGELFF
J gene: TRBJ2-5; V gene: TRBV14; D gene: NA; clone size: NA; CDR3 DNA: TGTGCCAGCAGCCAAGGGGAGGAAGAGACCCAGTACTTC; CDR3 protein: CASSQGEEETQYF
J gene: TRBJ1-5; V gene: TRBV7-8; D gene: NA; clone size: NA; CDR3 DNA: TGTGCCAGCACAGGTTCTGGAAATCAGCCCCAGCATTTT; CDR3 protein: CASTGSGNQPQHF
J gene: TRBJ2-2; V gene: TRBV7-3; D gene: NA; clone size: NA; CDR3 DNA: TGTGCCAGCAGCTCCCTCGGACAGAGGACCGGGGAGCTGTTTTTT; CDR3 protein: CASSSLGQRTGELFF
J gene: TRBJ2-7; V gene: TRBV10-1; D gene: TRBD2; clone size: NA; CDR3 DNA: TGCGCCAGCAGTGAGTCTTTTAGCGGGAGATTTTTCGAGCAGTACTTC; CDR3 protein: CASSESFSGRFFEQYF
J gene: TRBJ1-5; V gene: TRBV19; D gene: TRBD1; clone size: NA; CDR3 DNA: TGTGCCAGTAAGGGACAGCGAACCGATCAGCCCCAGCATTTT; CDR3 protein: CASKGQRTDQPQHF
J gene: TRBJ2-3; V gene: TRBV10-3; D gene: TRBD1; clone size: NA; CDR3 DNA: TGTGCCAGCTCGCGGGACAGGAGCACAGATACGCAGTATTTT; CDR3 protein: CASSRDRSTDTQYF
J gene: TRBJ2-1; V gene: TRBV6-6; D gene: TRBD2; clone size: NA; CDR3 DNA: TGTGCCAGCAGTACTAGCGGGAATGAGCAGTTCTTC; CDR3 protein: CASSTSGNEQFF
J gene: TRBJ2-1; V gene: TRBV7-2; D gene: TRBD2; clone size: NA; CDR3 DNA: TGTGCCAGCAGCTTAGCGCCTAGCGGGACGTCCTACAATGAGCAGTTCTTC; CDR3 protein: CASSLAPSGTSYNEQFF
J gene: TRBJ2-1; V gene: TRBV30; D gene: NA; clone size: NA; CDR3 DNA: TGTGCCTGGAGTCCCTCTGTAGGTTCCGGGGTCTTC; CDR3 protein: CAWSPSVGSGVF
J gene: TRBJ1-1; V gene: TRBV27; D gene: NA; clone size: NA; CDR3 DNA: TGTGCCAGCAGTTTATGGGCCGACAGGTCCACTGAAGCTTTCTTT; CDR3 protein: CASSLWADRSTEAFF
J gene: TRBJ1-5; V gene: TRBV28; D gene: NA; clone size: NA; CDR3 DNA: TGTGCCAGCAGTTTAGTGCGGGGTAGCAATCAGCCCCAGCATTTT; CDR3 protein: CASSLVRGSNQPQHF
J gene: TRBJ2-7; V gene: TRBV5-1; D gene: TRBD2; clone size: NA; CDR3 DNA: TGCGCCAGCAGCTCGACTAGCGGGTCATCCTACGAGCAGTACTTC; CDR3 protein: CASSSTSGSSYEQYF